The present T cell receptor beta chain was sequenced within a study of blood T cell repertoires in COVID-19. Across the whole study: PBMCs, B-cell-depleted T cells, or T cells provided the cDNA or gDNA that made up the material.

Original processing notes: Nucleated cell number was recorded as an estimate derived from reference gene primer amplification. Only in-frame clones appear in the TCRdb table, and some are missing; sequencing was by immunoSEQ multiplex PCR. That table supplies the V and J calls and clone size; D and trimming were determined from the DNA. The sample has about 140,000 clones; roughly 79% are singletons. The specimen sequenced was peripheral blood. The TCR sequence derives from a human donor in a cohort sampled during active COVID-19.

For the CDR3, the DNA is TGTGCCACCCGGGACAGGGTCACCAATGAGCAGTTCTTC. The encoded protein is CATRDRVTNEQFF. The chain has TRBV6-5 and TRBJ2-1; 9 bases agree with TRBD1. The CDR3 spans 13 residues. The V gene's germline CDR1 is MNHEY and CDR2 SVGAGI. J gave up 6 bases and V 10 bases, and 7 bases lay outside the gene matches.